This T cell receptor (beta chain) was recorded in a study of T cell changes during pregnancy in multiple sclerosis. The sample holds one count of this clone. The ends were cut back, 0 bases at V and 2 bases at J, with 23 bases in the middle. The CDR3 is 21 amino acids. Germline loops: CDR1 LGHNA, CDR2 YSLEER. Method: immunoSEQ multiplex PCR; TCRdb's copy keeps in-frame clones and lacks some. Of about 65,000 clones in the sample, approximately 92% were seen once. This receptor was identified in a female donor in good health, enrolled as a control in a pregnancy study. The specimen comprised CD8+ T cells from peripheral blood mononuclear cells, sampled in the third trimester of pregnancy. V and J are TRBV4-3 and TRBJ2-6; D not resolved. The DNA for the CDR3 is TGCGCCAGCAGCCAAGATGAATGGCGGCCGGGTAGTATAGCTGGGGCCAACGTCCTGACTTTC. It specifies CASSQDEWRPGSIAGANVLTF.